This TCR beta chain derives from a study of blood T cell repertoires in COVID-19. Turning to the study itself: The study drew acute and convalescent COVID-19 samples from the United States, Italy and Spain. T cells, B-cell-depleted T cells, or PBMCs provided the cDNA or gDNA that served as material.

In the study's own analysis: Reference gene primer amplification yielded estimated nucleated cell counts. The protocol was immunoSEQ multiplex PCR, while the TCRdb copy is restricted to in-frame clones and leaves out a portion. That table gives V, J and clone size, and the DNA gave D and trimming. In the table there are more than 25,000 clones, roughly 87% of which are singletons. CDR1 and CDR2 (germline): SGHRS, YFSETQ. The CDR3 extends over 13 amino acids. Trimming removed 2 bases at V and 7 bases at J, with 12 bases between. Sequencing was carried out using peripheral blood. The TCR sequence derives from a man in his fifties or sixties with active COVID-19. The J gene is TRBJ1-1, the V gene TRBV5-1; maybe TRBD1 (6 bases). The CDR3 here is CASSLQGFGEAFF. In DNA, the CDR3 is TGCGCCAGCAGCTTACAGGGTTTCGGTGAAGCTTTCTTT.